Listed here are 8 T cell receptor beta chains from one sample, sequenced in a study of T cell repertoires in cytomegalovirus infection. TCRdb reprocessed the reads with MiXCR, giving one entry per CDR3 protein. The sample has about 920,000 distinct CDR3 sequences, roughly 30% seen once. Their cognate antigens are unknown. Sequencing used cultured CD8+ T cells from PBMCs, obtained from culture after CMV antigen stimulation. Every receptor here comes from a human donor in good health (CMV status not recorded). Some clones in this sample may be carry-over from other donors' samples.

Only a few counts were recorded for this clonotype. The gene calls are TRBV12-3 or TRBV12-4 and TRBJ2-1; perhaps TRBD2 as D (5 bases). There are 12 residues in the CDR3. Between the trimmed V and J ends, which lost 6 bases and 5 bases, there was a span of 8 bases. CDR3 protein: CASSPGNNEQFF. The CDR3 DNA is TGTGCCAGCAGCCCCGGGAACAATGAGCAGTTCTTC.

This clonotype has at least ten counts. The chain couples TRBV10-3 to TRBJ1-5; no definite D call. Germline V gene sequence: CDR1 ENHRY, CDR2 SYGVKD. The V end was cut by 0 bases, the J end by 7 bases, with 7 bases between. This CDR3 has 13 residues. The CDR3 DNA reads TGTGCCATCAGTGAGTCGATGGGACAGCCCCAGCATTTT. This translates into CAISESMGQPQHF.

The rearrangement joins TRBV27 to TRBJ2-2; unclear D gene. CDR1 and CDR2 (germline): MNHEY, SMNVEV (reference sequence). This CDR3 spans 13 amino acids. The ends were cut back, 4 bases at V and 7 bases at J, with 10 bases in the middle. DNA of the CDR3: TGTGCCAGCAGTTGGGATGCCAACGGGGAGCTGTTTTTT. Translation: CASSWDANGELFF.

A few counts support this clonotype. The J gene is TRBJ2-6, the V gene TRBV12-3 or TRBV12-4; D ambiguous. The length of the CDR3 is 14 residues. Trimming stripped 7 bases from V and 0 bases from J, with 7 bases between. The CDR3 reads CASTQVSGANVLTF. The CDR3 DNA reads as TGTGCCAGCACCCAGGTCTCTGGGGCCAACGTCCTGACTTTC.

There are many counts of this clonotype. This chain links TRBV6-1 with TRBJ2-3; unclear D gene. V was clipped by 5 bases and J by 2 bases, with 8 bases between them. Germline V gene sequence: CDR1 MNHNS, CDR2 SASEGT. The CDR3 sequence is 13 residues long. The CDR3 loop is CASSFRFTDTQYF. DNA for the CDR3: TGTGCCAGCAGTTTCAGGTTCACAGATACGCAGTATTTT.

The CDR3 protein is CAISDPDRGVVNEQFF. The DNA for the CDR3 is TGTGCCATCAGTGATCCGGACAGGGGGGTTGTCAATGAGCAGTTCTTC. The chain has TRBV10-3 and TRBJ2-1; 10 nucleotides align to TRBD1. Looked up from germline, CDR1 is ENHRY and CDR2 is SYGVKD. CDR3 size: 16 residues. V trimming: 3 bases; J trimming: 6 bases; junction bases outside the gene matches: 8.

About this clonotype: Possible read error: a much larger clone is one base away. The chain is built from TRBV7-6 and TRBJ1-5; no clear D. V shed 1 base and J shed 6 bases, with 10 bases lying between them. Germline V CDR1 and CDR2: SGHVS, FNYEAQ. The CDR3 consists of 14 residues. CDR3 sequence (DNA): TGTGCCAGCAGCTTAGGGGAGGAGGGTCAGCCCCAGCATTTT. Its translation: CASSLGEEGQPQHF.

As DNA, the CDR3 is TGTGCCATCAGTGAGTCGACTCTCCGAACCCACGAGCAGTACGTC. This codes for CAISESTLRTHEQYV. J is TRBJ2-7 and V is TRBV10-3; D uncertain. The CDR3 has 15 amino acids. Trimming shortened V by 0 bases and J by 5 bases, and 14 bases separated the two germline ends. Germline V lookup: CDR1 ENHRY, CDR2 SYGVKD.